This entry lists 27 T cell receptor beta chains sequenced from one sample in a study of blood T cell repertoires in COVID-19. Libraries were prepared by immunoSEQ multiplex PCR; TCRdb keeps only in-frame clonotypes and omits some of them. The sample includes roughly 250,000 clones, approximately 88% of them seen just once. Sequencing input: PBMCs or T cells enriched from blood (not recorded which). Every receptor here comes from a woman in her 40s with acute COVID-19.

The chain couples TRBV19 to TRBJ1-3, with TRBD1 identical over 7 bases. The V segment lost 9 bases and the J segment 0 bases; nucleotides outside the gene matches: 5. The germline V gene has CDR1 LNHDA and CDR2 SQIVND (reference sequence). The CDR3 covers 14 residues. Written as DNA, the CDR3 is TGTGCCAGAACGGACAGGAACTCTGGAAACACCATATATTTT. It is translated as CARTDRNSGNTIYF.

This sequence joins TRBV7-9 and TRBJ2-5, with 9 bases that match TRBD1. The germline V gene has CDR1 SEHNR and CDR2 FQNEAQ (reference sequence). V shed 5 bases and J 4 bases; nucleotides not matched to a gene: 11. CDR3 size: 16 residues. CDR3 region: CASSQTPQGARETQYF. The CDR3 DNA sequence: TGTGCCAGCAGCCAAACACCACAGGGGGCTCGAGAGACCCAGTACTTC. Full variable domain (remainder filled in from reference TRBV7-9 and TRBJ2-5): DTGVSQNPRHKITKRGQNVTFRCDPISEHNRLYWYRQTLGQGPEFLTYFQNEAQLEKSRLLSDRFSAERPKGSFSTLEIQRTEQGDSAMYLCASSQTPQGARETQYFGPGTRLLVL.

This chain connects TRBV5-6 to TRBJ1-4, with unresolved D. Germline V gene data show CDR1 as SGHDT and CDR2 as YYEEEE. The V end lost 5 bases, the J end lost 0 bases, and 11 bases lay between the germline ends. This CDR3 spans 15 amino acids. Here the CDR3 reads CASSRQAATNEKLFF. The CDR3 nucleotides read TGTGCCAGCAGTCGTCAGGCCGCAACTAATGAAAAACTGTTTTTT.

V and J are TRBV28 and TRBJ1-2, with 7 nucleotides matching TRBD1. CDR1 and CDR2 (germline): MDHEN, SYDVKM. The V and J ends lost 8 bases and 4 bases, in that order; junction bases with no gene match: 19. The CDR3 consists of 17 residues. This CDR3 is CASREGAPPLESYGYTF. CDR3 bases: TGTGCCAGCCGTGAGGGGGCCCCGCCGCTGGAGAGCTATGGCTACACCTTC.

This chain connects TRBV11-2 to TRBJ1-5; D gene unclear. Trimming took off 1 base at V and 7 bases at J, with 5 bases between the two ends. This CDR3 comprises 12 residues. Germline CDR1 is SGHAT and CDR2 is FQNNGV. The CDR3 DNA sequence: TGTGCCAGCAGCTTAGCGGGGCAGCCCCAGCATTTT. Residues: CASSLAGQPQHF.

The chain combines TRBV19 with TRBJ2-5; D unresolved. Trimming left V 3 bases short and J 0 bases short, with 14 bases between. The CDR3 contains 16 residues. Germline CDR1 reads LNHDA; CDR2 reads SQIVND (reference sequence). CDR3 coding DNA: TGTGCCAGTAGTATGGTTTTGTTCCAGTACCAAGAGACCCAGTACTTC. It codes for CASSMVLFQYQETQYF.

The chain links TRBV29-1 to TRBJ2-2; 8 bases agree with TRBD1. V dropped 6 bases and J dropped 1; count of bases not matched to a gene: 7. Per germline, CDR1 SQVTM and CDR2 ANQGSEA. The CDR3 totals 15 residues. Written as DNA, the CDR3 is TGCAGCGTCGGGCACGGACAGGGGAACACCGGGGAGCTGTTTTTT. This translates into CSVGHGQGNTGELFF.

CDR3 in DNA: TGTGCCAGCAGTTTACTAGCGGGAGGGCCCTACAATGAGCAGTTCTTC. Amino acid sequence: CASSLLAGGPYNEQFF. This sequence joins TRBV28 and TRBJ2-1; 12 nucleotides match TRBD2. The germline V gene encodes CDR1 MDHEN and CDR2 SYDVKM. The CDR3 runs to 16 residues. V lost 2 bases and J lost 2; bases outside the gene matches: 1. Using reference TRBV28 and TRBJ2-1 for the parts outside the CDR3, the full variable domain is DVKVTQSSRYLVKRTGEKVFLECVQDMDHENMFWYRQDPGLGLRLIYFSYDVKMKEKGDIPEGYSVSREKKERFSLILESASTNQTSMYLCASSLLAGGPYNEQFFGPGTRLTVL.

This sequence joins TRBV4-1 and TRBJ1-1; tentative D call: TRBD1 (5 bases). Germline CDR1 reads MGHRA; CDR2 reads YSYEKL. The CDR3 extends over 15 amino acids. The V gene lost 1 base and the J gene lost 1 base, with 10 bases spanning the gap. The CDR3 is CASSQASTGNTEAFF. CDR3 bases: TGCGCCAGCAGCCAAGCTTCAACAGGGAACACTGAAGCTTTCTTT.

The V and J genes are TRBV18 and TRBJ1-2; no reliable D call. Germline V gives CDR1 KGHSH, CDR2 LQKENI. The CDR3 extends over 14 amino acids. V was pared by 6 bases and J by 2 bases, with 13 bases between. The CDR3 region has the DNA TGTGCCAGCTCGCCAGCTCCACTAAACTATGGCTACACCTTC. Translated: CASSPAPLNYGYTF.

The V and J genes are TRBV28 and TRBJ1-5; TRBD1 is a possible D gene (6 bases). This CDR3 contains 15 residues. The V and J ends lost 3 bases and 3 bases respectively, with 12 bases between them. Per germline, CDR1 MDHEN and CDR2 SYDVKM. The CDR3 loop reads CASSFVGGANQPQHF. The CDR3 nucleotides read TGTGCCAGCAGTTTTGTAGGGGGGGCCAATCAGCCCCAGCATTTT.

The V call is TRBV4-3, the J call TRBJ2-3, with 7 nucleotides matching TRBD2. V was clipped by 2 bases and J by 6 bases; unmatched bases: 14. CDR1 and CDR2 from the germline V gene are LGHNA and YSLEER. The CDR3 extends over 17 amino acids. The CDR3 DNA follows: TGCGCCAGCAGCCAATTAGCGGGTTCACGGGGGGACGATACGCAGTATTTT. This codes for CASSQLAGSRGDDTQYF.

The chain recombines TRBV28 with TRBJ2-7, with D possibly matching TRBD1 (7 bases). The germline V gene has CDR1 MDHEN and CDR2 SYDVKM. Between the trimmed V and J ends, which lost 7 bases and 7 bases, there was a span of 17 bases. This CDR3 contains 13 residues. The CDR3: CASTLNQGGEQYF. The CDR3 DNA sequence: TGTGCCAGCACCTTAAACCAGGGGGGAGAGCAGTACTTC.

The CDR3 is CSVEGGNEKLFF. The DNA for the CDR3 is TGCAGCGTTGAGGGCGGGAATGAAAAACTGTTTTTT. The V call is TRBV29-1, the J call TRBJ1-4; no clear D gene. The CDR3 is 12 residues long. V lost 3 bases, J lost 5 bases, and 7 bases lay in between. Germline-derived CDR1 and CDR2 are SQVTM and ANQGSEA.

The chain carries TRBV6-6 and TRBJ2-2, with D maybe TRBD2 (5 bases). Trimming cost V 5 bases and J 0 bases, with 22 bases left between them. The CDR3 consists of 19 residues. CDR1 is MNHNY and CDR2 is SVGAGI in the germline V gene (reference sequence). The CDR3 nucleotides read TGTGCCAGCAGTCCGTATCCCTCGCCCGGGATAGCGAACACCGGGGAGCTGTTTTTT. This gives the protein CASSPYPSPGIANTGELFF.

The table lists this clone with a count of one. The CDR3, as DNA: TGTGCCAGTAGTATAGATCGAGCTTCACCCCTCCACTTT. Translated, it gives CASSIDRASPLHF. This sequence joins TRBV19 and TRBJ1-6; D is undetermined. The CDR3 spans 13 residues. Trimming took 0 bases from V and 9 from J, leaving 6 bases between them. CDR1 is LNHDA and CDR2 is SQIVND in the germline V gene (reference sequence). Complete variable domain (other parts from reference TRBV19 and TRBJ1-6): DGGITQSPKYLFRKEGQNVTLSCEQNLNHDAMYWYRQDPGQGLRLIYYSQIVNDFQKGDIAEGYSVSREKKESFPLTVTSAQKNPTAFYLCASSIDRASPLHFGNGTRLTVT.

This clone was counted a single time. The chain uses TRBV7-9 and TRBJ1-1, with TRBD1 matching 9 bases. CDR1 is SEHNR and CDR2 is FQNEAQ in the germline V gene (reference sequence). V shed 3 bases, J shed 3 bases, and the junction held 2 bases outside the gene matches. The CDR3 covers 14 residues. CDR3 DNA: TGTGCCAGCAGCTTGAGACAGGGGGACACTGAAGCTTTCTTT. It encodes CASSLRQGDTEAFF.

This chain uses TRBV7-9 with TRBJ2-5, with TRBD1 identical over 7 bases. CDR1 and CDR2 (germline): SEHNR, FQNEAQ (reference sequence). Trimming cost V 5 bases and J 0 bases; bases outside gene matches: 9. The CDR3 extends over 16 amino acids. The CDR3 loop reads CASSNLGTANQETQYF. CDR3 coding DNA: TGTGCCAGCAGCAACCTGGGGACAGCTAACCAAGAGACCCAGTACTTC.

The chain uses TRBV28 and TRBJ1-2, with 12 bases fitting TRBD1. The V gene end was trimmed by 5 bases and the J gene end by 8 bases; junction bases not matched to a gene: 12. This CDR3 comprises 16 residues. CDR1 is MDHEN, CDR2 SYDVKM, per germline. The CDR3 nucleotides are TGTGCCAGCAGTCAACCCGGGACAGGGGGCCAGAAGGGCTACACCTTC. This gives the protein CASSQPGTGGQKGYTF.

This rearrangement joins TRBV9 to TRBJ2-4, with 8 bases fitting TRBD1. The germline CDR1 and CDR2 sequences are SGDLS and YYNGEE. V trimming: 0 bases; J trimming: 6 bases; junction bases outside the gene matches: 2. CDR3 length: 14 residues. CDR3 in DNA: TGTGCCAGCAGCGTAGAGGGACAGGCAAACATTCAGTACTTC. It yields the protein CASSVEGQANIQYF.

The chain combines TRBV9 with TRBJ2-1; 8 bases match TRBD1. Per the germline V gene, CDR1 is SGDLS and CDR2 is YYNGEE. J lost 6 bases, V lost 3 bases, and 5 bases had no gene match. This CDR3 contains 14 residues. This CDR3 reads CASSGRQGSNEQFF. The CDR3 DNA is TGTGCCAGCAGCGGACGACAGGGGAGCAATGAGCAGTTCTTC.

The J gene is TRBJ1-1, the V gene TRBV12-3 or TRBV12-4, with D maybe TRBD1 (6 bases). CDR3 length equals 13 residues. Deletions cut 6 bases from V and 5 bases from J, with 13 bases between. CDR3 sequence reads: CASSSGGLTEAFF. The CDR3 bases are TGTGCCAGCAGCTCCGGGGGGCTGACTGAAGCTTTCTTT.

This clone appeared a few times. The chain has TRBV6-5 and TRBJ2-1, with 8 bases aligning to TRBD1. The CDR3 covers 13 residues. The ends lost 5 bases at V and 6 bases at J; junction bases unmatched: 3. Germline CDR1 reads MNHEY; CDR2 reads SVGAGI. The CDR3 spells CASSRTGTNEQFF. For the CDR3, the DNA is TGTGCCAGCAGTAGGACAGGGACCAATGAGCAGTTCTTC.

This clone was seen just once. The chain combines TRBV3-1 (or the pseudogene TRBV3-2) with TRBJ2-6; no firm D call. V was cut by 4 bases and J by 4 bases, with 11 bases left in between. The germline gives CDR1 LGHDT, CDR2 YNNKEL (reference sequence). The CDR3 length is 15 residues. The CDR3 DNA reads TGTGCCAGCAGCCCCACTCTCGCGGGGGCCAACGTCCTGACTTTC. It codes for CASSPTLAGANVLTF.

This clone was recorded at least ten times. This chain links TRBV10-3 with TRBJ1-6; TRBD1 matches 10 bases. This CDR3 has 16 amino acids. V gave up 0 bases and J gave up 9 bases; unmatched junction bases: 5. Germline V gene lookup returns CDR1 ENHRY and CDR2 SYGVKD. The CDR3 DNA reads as TGTGCCATCAGTGAGTCGAGGACAGGGGGTCCTTCACCCCTCCACTTT. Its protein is CAISESRTGGPSPLHF.

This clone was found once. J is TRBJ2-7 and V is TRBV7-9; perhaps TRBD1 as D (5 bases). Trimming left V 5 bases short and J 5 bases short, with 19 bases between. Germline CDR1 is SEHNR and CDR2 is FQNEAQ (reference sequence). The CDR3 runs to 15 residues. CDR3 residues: CASSTSTGRFDEQYF. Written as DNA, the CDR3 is TGTGCCAGCAGCACCTCCACAGGTAGATTCGACGAGCAGTACTTC. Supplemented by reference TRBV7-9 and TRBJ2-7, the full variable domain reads DTGVSQNPRHKITKRGQNVTFRCDPISEHNRLYWYRQTLGQGPEFLTYFQNEAQLEKSRLLSDRFSAERPKGSFSTLEIQRTEQGDSAMYLCASSTSTGRFDEQYFGPGTRLTVT.

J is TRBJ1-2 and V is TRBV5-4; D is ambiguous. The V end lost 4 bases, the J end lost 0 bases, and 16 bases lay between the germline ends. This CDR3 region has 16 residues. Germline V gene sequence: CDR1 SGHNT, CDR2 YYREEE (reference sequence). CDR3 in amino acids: CASSAARSDSNYGYTF. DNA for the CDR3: TGTGCCAGCAGCGCCGCCAGGTCGGACTCTAACTATGGCTACACCTTC.